This passage covers 18 T cell receptor beta chains from one sample sequenced in a study of blood T cell repertoires in COVID-19. Libraries were prepared by immunoSEQ multiplex PCR; TCRdb keeps only in-frame clonotypes and omits some of them. Of roughly 200,000 clones listed, 88% are singletons. Sequencing was done on a sample of PBMCs or T cells enriched from blood (not recorded which). The receptors originated from a woman aged 25 to 39 who had recovered from COVID-19.

The chain is built from TRBV6-1 and TRBJ1-4; a possible D gene is TRBD1 (5 bases). This CDR3 comprises 17 residues. V was pared by 3 bases and J by 0 bases, with 14 bases between. The germline gives CDR1 MNHNS, CDR2 SASEGT. CDR3 DNA sequence: TGTGCCAGCAGTGAGGACATCTACTCGGCAACTAATGAAAAACTGTTTTTT. Translation: CASSEDIYSATNEKLFF.

V and J are TRBV25-1 and TRBJ1-1; D is perhaps TRBD1 (6 bases). V was shortened by 3 bases and J by 0 bases, with 8 bases between the two germline ends. The CDR3 is 14 amino acids. Germline lookup yields CDR1 MGHDK and CDR2 SYGVNS. CDR3 in DNA: TGTGCCAGCAGTGAGAGGGGGATGAACACTGAAGCTTTCTTT. This encodes CASSERGMNTEAFF.

The chain combines TRBV28 with TRBJ2-3; 8 positions agree with TRBD2. The CDR3 runs to 13 residues. With V trimmed by 10 bases and J by 5 bases, 8 bases remained unmatched. Germline lookup yields CDR1 MDHEN and CDR2 SYDVKM. The CDR3 is CATYGGARDTQYF. As DNA, the CDR3 is TGTGCCACCTACGGGGGGGCCCGAGATACGCAGTATTTT.

The CDR3 DNA is TGTGCCAGTAGTGCCATTAACGGGGCTGGAAACACCATATATTTT. Translation: CASSAINGAGNTIYF. The chain recombines TRBV19 with TRBJ1-3; D ambiguous. CDR3 length: 15 residues. V lost 5 bases and J lost 2, with 13 bases in between. The germline V gene encodes CDR1 LNHDA and CDR2 SQIVND (reference sequence).

The chain employs TRBV7-3 and TRBJ1-2; D unresolved. In germline, CDR1 is SGHTA, CDR2 FQGTGA. This CDR3 has 14 residues. V lost 1 base, J lost 1 base, and 7 bases lay in between. The CDR3 DNA sequence: TGTGCCAGCAGCTTAAACCCAGATAACTATGGCTACACCTTC. Translation: CASSLNPDNYGYTF.

The chain links TRBV7-3 to TRBJ1-2; D is possibly TRBD1 (6 bases). With 2 bases removed from V and 7 bases from J, the gap between germline ends came to 11 bases. The germline CDR1 and CDR2 sequences are SGHTA and FQGTGA. This CDR3 has 13 amino acids. Here the CDR3 DNA reads TGTGCCAGCAGCTTAGCACAGGGTGGTGGCTACACCTTC. Residues: CASSLAQGGGYTF.

This clone was counted only a few times. The gene calls are TRBV3-1 (or the pseudogene TRBV3-2) and TRBJ2-2, with 9 nucleotides matching TRBD2. Germline V gene sequence: CDR1 LGHDT, CDR2 YNNKEL (reference sequence). The trim removed 2 bases at V and 1 base at J, leaving 2 bases unmatched. There are 16 residues in the CDR3. CDR3 nucleotide sequence: TGTGCCAGCAGCCAAAGACTAGCGGTGAACACCGGGGAGCTGTTTTTT. Its translation: CASSQRLAVNTGELFF.

The chain carries TRBV5-1 and TRBJ2-1; 9 bases fit TRBD1. Germline V gene sequence: CDR1 SGHRS, CDR2 YFSETQ. The CDR3 spans 16 residues. Trimming at V came to 3 bases and at J to 5 bases, leaving 9 bases not matched to a gene. The CDR3 sequence is CASSSNPGTGHNEQFF. Written as DNA, the CDR3 is TGCGCCAGCAGCTCCAATCCCGGGACAGGGCACAATGAGCAGTTCTTC.

The genes are TRBV5-1 and TRBJ2-1, with TRBD2 matching 10 bases. Germline CDR1 is SGHRS and CDR2 is YFSETQ. The ends lost 3 bases at V and 3 bases at J; junction bases unmatched: 9. The CDR3 runs 17 residues. CDR3 in DNA: TGCGCCAGCAGCTACGACCTAGGGACTAGCGACTACAATGAGCAGTTCTTC. As protein: CASSYDLGTSDYNEQFF.

This chain uses TRBV6-5 with TRBJ2-5; D call uncertain. The V end was cut by 6 bases, the J end by 4 bases, with 9 bases between. This CDR3 has 12 residues. Germline V gives CDR1 MNHEY, CDR2 SVGAGI. The chain's CDR3 is CASSEVGETQYF. The DNA of the CDR3 is TGTGCCAGCAGCGAGGTAGGAGAGACCCAGTACTTC.

The CDR3 DNA follows: TGCGCCAGCAGTCCGGGACAGGGGGGTGATGAGCAGTTCTTC. This sequence encodes CASSPGQGGDEQFF. The chain uses TRBV5-1 and TRBJ2-1, with 11 bases identical to TRBD1. The V gene's germline CDR1 is SGHRS and CDR2 YFSETQ. J was trimmed by 8 bases and V by 5 bases; bases with no gene match: 6. This CDR3 is 14 amino acids long.

V and J are TRBV7-2 and TRBJ2-2; 7 positions match TRBD1. CDR1 SGHTA and CDR2 FQGNSA come from the germline V gene. The length of the CDR3 is 15 residues. V lost 4 bases and J lost 4; bases outside the gene matches: 6. The CDR3: CASSSQGRATGELFF. CDR3 bases: TGTGCCAGCAGCTCACAGGGGCGGGCCACCGGGGAGCTGTTTTTT.

The V call is TRBV6-2 or TRBV6-3, the J call TRBJ2-7, with TRBD1 as a possible D gene (5 bases). The length of the CDR3 is 13 residues. Trimming left V 2 bases short and J 6 bases short, with 11 bases between. Germline CDR1 and CDR2: MNHEY and SVGEGT. As DNA, the CDR3 is TGTGCCAGCAGTTACCCGCAGGGTTCCGAGCAGTACTTC. This codes for CASSYPQGSEQYF.

The chain links TRBV27 to TRBJ2-1; 16 bases are a match to TRBD2. With V trimmed by 3 bases and J by 8 bases, 4 bases remained unmatched. CDR1 MNHEY and CDR2 SMNVEV come from the germline V gene (reference sequence). The CDR3 sequence is 16 residues long. CDR3 sequence reads: CASSLGLAGGIDEQFF. In DNA form, the CDR3 reads TGTGCCAGCAGTTTGGGACTAGCGGGGGGGATCGATGAGCAGTTCTTC.

J is TRBJ2-3 and V is TRBV5-6, with TRBD1 as a possible D gene (5 bases). Germline values: CDR1 SGHDT, CDR2 YYEEEE. V lost 2 bases and J lost 3, with 10 bases in between. The CDR3 has 14 amino acids. This CDR3 reads CASSFIRGTDTQYF. The CDR3 coding sequence is TGTGCCAGCAGCTTTATAAGGGGTACAGATACGCAGTATTTT.

The J gene is TRBJ1-3, the V gene TRBV18; D possibly corresponds to TRBD1 (5 bases). In germline, CDR1 is KGHSH, CDR2 LQKENI. The V end lost 6 bases, the J end lost 0 bases, and 18 bases lay between the germline ends. The CDR3 extends over 17 amino acids. Written as DNA, the CDR3 is TGTGCCAGCTCCCTAACACGCGGGGGAGGCTCTGGAAACACCATATATTTT. It encodes CASSLTRGGGSGNTIYF.

This clone was seen once. The genes are TRBV5-1 and TRBJ2-6; 9 bases agree with TRBD1. The CDR3 is 17 amino acids. The germline gives CDR1 SGHRS, CDR2 YFSETQ. The V and J ends lost 8 bases and 1 base, in that order; junction bases with no gene match: 10. CDR3 amino acids: CARPQGALRSGANVLTF. In DNA, the CDR3 is TGCGCCAGACCACAGGGGGCGCTTAGGTCTGGGGCCAACGTCCTGACTTTC.

This chain connects TRBV19 to TRBJ1-1; possible D gene TRBD1, 5 bases. Germline CDR1 is LNHDA and CDR2 is SQIVND (reference sequence). V dropped 4 bases and J dropped 7 bases, with 13 bases sitting between them. The CDR3 is made up of 13 amino acids. The CDR3 here is CASSTITGNEAFF. CDR3 DNA: TGTGCCAGTAGTACCATTACAGGCAATGAAGCTTTCTTT. Looking up the rest from reference TRBV19 and TRBJ1-1 gives the full variable domain: DGGITQSPKYLFRKEGQNVTLSCEQNLNHDAMYWYRQDPGQGLRLIYYSQIVNDFQKGDIAEGYSVSREKKESFPLTVTSAQKNPTAFYLCASSTITGNEAFFGQGTRLTVV.